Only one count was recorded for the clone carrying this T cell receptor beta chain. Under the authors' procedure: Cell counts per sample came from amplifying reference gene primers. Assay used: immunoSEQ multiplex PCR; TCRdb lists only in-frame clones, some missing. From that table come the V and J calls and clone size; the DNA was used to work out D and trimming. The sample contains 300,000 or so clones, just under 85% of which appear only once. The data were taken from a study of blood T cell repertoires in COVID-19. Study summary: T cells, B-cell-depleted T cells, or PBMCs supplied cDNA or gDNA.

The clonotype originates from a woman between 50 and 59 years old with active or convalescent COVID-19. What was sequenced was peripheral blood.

The CDR3 region is CASSLRGRGYTF. The CDR3 region has the DNA TGTGCCAGCAGTTTAAGGGGTAGGGGCTACACCTTC. The J gene is TRBJ1-2, the V gene TRBV12-3 or TRBV12-4; maybe TRBD1 (5 bases). Trimming pared 2 bases from V and 8 bases from J, leaving 9 bases between. This CDR3 contains 12 residues.